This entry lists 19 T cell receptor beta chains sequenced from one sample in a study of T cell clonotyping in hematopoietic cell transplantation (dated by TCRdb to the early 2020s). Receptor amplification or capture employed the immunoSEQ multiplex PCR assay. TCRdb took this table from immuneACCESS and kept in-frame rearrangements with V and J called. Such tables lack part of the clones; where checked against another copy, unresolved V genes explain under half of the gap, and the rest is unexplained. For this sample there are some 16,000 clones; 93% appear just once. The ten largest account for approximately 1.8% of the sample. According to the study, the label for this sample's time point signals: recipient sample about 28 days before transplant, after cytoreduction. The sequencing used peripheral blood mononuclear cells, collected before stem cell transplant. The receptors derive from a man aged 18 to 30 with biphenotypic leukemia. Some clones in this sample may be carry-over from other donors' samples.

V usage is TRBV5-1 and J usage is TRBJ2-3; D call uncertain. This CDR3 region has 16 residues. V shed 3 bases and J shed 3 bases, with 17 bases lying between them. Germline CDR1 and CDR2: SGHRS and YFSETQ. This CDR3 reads CASSWRLDGLTDTQYF. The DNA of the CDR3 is TGCGCCAGCAGCTGGCGTTTGGACGGCCTTACAGATACGCAGTATTTT.

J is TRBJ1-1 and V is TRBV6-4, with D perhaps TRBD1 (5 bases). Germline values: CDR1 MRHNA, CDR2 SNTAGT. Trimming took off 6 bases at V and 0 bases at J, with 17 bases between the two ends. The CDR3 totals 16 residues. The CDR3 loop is CASRPTGGVMNTEAFF. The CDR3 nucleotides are TGTGCCAGCAGACCTACCGGGGGGGTCATGAACACTGAAGCTTTCTTT.

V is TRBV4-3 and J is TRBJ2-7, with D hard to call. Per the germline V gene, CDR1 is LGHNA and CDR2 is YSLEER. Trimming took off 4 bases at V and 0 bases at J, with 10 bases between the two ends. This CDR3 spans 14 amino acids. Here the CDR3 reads CASSPSRSSYEQYF. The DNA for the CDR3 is TGCGCCAGCAGCCCGAGCAGGAGCTCCTACGAGCAGTACTTC.

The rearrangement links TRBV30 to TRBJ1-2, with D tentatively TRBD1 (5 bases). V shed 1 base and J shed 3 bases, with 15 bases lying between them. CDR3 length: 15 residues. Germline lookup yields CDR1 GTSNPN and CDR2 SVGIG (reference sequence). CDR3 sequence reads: CAWSGGGVSYYGYTF. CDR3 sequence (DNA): TGTGCCTGGAGTGGGGGCGGCGTCAGCTACTATGGCTACACCTTC.

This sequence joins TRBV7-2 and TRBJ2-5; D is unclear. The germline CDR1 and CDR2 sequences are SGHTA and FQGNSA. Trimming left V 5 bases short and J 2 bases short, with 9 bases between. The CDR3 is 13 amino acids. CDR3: CASSPDGQETQYF. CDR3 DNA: TGTGCCAGCAGCCCCGACGGACAAGAGACCCAGTACTTC.

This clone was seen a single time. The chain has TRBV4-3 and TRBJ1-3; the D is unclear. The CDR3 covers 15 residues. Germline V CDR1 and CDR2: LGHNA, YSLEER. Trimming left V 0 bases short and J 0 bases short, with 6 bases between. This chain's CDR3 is CASSQDWSSGNTIYF. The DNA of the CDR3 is TGCGCCAGCAGCCAAGATTGGTCCTCTGGAAACACCATATATTTT.

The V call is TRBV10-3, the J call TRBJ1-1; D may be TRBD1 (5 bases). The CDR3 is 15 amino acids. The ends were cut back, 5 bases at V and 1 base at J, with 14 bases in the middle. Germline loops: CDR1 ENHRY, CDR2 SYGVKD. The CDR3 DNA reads TGTGCCATCAGTACCCCGGGACGGACGAACACTGAAGCTTTCTTT. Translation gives CAISTPGRTNTEAFF.

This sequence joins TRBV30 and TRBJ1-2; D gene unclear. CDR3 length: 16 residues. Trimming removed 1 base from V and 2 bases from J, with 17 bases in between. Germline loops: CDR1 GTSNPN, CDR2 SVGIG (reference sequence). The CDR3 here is CAWSGEGGPPNYGYTF. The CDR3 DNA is TGTGCCTGGAGTGGGGAGGGTGGGCCGCCGAACTATGGCTACACCTTC.

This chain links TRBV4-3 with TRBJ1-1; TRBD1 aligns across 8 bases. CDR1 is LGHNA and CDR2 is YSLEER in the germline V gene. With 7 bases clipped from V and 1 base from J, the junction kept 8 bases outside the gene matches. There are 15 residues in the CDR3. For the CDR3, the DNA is TGCGCCAGCAAGGGAGACAGGGGAGGGAACACTGAAGCTTTCTTT. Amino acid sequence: CASKGDRGGNTEAFF.

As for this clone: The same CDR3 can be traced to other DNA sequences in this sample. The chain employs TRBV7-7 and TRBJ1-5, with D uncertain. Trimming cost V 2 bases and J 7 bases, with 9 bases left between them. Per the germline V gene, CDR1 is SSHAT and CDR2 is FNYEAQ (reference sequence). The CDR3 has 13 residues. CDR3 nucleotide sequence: TGTGCCAGCAGCTTAACGTTTGGACAGCCCCAGCATTTT. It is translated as CASSLTFGQPQHF. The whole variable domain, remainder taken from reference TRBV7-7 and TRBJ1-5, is GAGVSQSPRYKVTKRGQDVTLRCDPISSHATLYWYQQALGQGPEFLTYFNYEAQPDKSGLPSDRFSAERPEGSISTLTIQRTEQRDSAMYRCASSLTFGQPQHFGDGTRLSIL.

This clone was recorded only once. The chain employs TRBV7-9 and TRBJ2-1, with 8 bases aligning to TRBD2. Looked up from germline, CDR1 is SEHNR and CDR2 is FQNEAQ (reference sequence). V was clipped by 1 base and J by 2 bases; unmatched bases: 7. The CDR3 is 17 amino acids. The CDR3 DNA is TGTGCCAGCAGCTTAGTCCCGACTAGCGTCCCCTACAATGAGCAGTTCTTC. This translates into CASSLVPTSVPYNEQFF.

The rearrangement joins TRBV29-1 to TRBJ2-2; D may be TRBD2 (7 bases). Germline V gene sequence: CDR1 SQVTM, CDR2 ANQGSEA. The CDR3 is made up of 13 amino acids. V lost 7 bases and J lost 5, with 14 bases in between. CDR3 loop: CSDGGGGTGELFF. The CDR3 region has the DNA TGCAGCGATGGCGGGGGCGGGACCGGGGAGCTGTTTTTT.

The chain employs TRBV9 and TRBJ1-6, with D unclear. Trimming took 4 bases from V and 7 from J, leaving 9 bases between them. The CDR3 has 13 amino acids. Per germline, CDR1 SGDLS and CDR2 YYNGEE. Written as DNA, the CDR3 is TGTGCCAGCAGCCCAACCGCGAATTCACCCCTCCACTTT. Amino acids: CASSPTANSPLHF.

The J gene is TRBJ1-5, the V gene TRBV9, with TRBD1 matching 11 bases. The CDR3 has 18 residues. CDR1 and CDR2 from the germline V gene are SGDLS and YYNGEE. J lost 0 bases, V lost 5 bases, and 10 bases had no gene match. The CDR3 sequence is CASRVPGQGGNSNQPQHF. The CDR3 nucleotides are TGTGCCAGCAGGGTACCGGGACAGGGGGGTAATAGCAATCAGCCCCAGCATTTT.

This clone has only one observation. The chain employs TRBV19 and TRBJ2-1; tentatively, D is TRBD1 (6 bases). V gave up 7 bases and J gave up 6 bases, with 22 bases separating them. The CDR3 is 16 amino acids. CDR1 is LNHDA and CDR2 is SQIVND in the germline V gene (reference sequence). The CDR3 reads CASTALRQGNVNEQFF. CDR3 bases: TGTGCCAGTACCGCCCTGAGGCAGGGGAACGTCAATGAGCAGTTCTTC.

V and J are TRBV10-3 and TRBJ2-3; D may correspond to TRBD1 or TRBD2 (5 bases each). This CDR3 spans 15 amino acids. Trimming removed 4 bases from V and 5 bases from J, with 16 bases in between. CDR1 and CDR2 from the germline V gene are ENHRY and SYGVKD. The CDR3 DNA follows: TGTGCCATCAGTGGTCGGATGGGGGTCGAAGATACGCAGTATTTT. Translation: CAISGRMGVEDTQYF.

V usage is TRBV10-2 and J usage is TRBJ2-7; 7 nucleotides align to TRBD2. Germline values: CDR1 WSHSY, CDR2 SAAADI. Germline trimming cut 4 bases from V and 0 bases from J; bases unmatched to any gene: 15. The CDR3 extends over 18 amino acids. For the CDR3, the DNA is TGCGCCAGCAGTGTTGGGACTAACAACCCTCCAATCTCCTACGAGCAGTACTTC. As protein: CASSVGTNNPPISYEQYF.

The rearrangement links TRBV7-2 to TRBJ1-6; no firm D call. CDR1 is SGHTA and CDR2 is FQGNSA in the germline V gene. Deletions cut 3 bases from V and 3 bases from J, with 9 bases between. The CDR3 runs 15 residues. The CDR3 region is CASSLTQVYNSPLHF. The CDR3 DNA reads TGTGCCAGCAGCTTGACTCAAGTCTATAATTCACCCCTCCACTTT.

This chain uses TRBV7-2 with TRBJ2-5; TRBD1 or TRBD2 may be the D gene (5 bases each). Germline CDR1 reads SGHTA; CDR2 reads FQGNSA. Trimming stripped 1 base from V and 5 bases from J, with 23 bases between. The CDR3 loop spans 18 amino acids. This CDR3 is CASSLGKSLPGWGETQYF. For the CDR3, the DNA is TGTGCCAGCAGCTTAGGAAAGTCTCTCCCAGGCTGGGGGGAGACCCAGTACTTC.